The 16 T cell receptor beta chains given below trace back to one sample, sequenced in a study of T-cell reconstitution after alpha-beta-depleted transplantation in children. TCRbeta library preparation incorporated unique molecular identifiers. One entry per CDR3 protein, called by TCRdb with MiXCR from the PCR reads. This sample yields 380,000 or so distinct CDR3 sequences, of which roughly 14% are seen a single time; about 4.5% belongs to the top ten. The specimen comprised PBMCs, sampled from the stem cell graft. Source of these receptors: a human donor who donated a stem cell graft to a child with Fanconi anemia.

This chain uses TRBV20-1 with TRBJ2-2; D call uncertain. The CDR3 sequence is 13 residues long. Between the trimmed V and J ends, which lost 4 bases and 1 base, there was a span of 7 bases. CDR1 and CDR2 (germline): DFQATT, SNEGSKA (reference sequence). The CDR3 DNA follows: TGCAGTGCTATCCCGGAGAACACCGGGGAGCTGTTTTTT. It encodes CSAIPENTGELFF.

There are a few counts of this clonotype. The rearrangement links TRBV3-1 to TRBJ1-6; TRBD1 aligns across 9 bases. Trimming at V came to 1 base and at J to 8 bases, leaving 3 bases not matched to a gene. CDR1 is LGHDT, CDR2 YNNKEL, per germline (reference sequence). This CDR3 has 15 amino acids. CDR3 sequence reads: CASSQVTGGDSPLHF. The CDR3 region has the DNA TGTGCCAGCAGCCAAGTGACAGGGGGAGATTCACCCCTCCACTTT.

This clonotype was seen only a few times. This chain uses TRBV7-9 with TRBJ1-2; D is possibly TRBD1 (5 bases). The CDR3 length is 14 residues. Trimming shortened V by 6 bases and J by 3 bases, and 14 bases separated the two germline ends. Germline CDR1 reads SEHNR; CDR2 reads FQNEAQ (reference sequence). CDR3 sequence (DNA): TGTGCCAGCAGATCTACAGGCTCTCACTATGGCTACACCTTC. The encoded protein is CASRSTGSHYGYTF. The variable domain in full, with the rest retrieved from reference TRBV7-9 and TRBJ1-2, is DTGVSQNPRHKITKRGQNVTFRCDPISEHNRLYWYRQTLGQGPEFLTYFQNEAQLEKSRLLSDRFSAERPKGSFSTLEIQRTEQGDSAMYLCASRSTGSHYGYTFGSGTRLTVV.

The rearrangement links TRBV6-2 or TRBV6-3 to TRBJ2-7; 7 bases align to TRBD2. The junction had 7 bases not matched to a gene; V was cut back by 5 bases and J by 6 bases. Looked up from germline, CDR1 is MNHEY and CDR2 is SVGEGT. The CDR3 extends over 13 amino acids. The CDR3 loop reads CASSLGGFTEQYF. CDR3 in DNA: TGTGCCAGCAGTCTCGGGGGGTTCACCGAGCAGTACTTC.

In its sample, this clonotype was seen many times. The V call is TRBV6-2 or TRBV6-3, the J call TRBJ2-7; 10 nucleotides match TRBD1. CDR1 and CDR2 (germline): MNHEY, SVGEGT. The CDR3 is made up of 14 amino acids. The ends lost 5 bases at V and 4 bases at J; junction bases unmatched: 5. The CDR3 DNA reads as TGTGCCAGCAGTGACAGGGGGCTCCTATACGAGCAGTACGTC. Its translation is CASSDRGLLYEQYV.

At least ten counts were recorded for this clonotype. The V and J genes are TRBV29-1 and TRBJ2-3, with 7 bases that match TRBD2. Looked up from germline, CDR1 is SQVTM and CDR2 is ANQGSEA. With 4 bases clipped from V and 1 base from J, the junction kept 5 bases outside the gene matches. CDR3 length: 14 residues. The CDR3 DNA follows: TGCAGCGTTGTTTTGGCGGGGGGCACAGATACGCAGTATTTT. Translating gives CSVVLAGGTDTQYF.

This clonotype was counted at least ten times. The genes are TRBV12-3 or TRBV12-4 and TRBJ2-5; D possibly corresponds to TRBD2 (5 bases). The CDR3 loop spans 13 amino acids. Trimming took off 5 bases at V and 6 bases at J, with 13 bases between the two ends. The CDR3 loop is CASSLGGGKTQYF. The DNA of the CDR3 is TGTGCCAGCAGTCTAGGAGGTGGTAAGACCCAGTACTTC.

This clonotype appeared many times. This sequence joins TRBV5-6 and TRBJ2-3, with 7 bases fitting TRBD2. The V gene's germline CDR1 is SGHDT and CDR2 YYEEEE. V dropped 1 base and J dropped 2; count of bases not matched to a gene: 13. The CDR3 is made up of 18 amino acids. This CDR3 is CASSLQAGLTHDTDTQYF. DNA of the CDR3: TGTGCCAGCAGCTTGCAAGCGGGACTGACCCACGACACAGATACGCAGTATTTT.

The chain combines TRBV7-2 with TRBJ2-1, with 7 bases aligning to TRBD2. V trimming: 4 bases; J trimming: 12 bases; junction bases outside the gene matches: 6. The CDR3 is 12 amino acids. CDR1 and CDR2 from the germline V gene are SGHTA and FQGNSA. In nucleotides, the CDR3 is TGTGCCAGCAGCTCGTACCGACTAGCGCAGTTCTTC. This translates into CASSSYRLAQFF.

The DNA of the CDR3 is TGCAGTGCAAAAAATTGGGGGAAACTTGATGAGCAGTTCTTC. Translating it yields CSAKNWGKLDEQFF. The rearrangement uses TRBV20-1 and TRBJ2-1; tentatively, D is TRBD1 or TRBD2 (5 bases each). With 6 bases removed from V and 8 bases from J, the gap between germline ends came to 20 bases. Germline CDR1 and CDR2: DFQATT and SNEGSKA (reference sequence). The CDR3 consists of 14 residues.

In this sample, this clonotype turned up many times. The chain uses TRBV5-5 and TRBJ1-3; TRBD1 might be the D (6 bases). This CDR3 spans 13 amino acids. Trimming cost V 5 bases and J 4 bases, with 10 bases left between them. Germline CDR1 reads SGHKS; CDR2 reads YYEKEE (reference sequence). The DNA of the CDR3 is TGTGCCAGCAGTGAACAGGGAGGAAACACCATATATTTT. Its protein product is CASSEQGGNTIYF. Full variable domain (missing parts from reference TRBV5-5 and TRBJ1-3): DAGVTQSPTHLIKTRGQQVTLRCSPISGHKSVSWYQQVLGQGPQFIFQYYEKEERGRGNFPDRFSARQFPNYSSELNVNALLLGDSALYLCASSEQGGNTIYFGEGSWLTVV.

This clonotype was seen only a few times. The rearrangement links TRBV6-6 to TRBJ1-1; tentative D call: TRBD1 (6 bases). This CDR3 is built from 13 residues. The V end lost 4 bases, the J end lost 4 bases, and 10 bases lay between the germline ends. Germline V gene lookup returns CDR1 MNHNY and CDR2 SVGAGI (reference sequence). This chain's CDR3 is CASSSQGITEAFF. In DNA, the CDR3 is TGTGCCAGCAGTTCACAGGGCATCACTGAAGCTTTCTTT.

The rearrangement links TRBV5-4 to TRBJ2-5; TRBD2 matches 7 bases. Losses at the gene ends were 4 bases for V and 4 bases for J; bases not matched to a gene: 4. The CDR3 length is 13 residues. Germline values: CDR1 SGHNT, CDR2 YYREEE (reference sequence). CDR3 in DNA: TGTGCCAGCAGCGGGGGGGTGCTAGAGACCCAGTACTTC. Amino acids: CASSGGVLETQYF.

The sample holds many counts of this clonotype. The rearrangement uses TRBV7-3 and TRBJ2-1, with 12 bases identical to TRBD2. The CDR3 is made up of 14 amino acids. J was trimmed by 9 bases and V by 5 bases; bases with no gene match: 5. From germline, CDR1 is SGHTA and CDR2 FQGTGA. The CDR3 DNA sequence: TGTGCCAGCAGCCCGACTAGCGGGGGAAGTGAGCAGTTCTTC. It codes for CASSPTSGGSEQFF.

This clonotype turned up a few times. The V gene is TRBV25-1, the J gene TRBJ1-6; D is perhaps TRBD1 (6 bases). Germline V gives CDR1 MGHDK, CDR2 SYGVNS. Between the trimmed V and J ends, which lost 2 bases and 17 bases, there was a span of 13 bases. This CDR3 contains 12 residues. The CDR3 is CASSEGVRGIHF. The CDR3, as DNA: TGTGCCAGCAGTGAAGGAGTCAGGGGTATCCACTTT. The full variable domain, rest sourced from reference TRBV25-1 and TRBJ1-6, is EADIYQTPRYLVIGTGKKITLECSQTMGHDKMYWYQQDPGMELHLIHYSYGVNSTEKGDLSSESTVSRIRTEHFPLTLESARPSHTSQYLCASSEGVRGIHFGNGTRLTVT.

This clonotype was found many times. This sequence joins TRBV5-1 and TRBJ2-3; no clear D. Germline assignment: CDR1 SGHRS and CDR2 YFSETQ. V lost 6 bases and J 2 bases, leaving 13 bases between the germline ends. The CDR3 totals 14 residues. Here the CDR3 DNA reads TGCGCCAGCAAAACAGCTTCTTTCACAGATACGCAGTATTTT. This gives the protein CASKTASFTDTQYF.